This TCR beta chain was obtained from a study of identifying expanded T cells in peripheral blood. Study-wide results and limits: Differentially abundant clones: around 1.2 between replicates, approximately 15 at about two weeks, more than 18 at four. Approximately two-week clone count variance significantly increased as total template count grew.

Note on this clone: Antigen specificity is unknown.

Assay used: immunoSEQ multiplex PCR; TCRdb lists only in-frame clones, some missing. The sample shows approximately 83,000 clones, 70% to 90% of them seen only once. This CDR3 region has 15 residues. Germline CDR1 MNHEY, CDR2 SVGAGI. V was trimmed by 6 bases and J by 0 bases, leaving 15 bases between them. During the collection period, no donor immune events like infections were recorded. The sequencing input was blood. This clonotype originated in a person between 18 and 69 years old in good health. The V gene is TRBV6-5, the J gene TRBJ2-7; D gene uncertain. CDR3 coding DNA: TGTGCCAGCAGCCACACTTCGACGGACTCCTACGAGCAGTACTTC. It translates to CASSHTSTDSYEQYF.